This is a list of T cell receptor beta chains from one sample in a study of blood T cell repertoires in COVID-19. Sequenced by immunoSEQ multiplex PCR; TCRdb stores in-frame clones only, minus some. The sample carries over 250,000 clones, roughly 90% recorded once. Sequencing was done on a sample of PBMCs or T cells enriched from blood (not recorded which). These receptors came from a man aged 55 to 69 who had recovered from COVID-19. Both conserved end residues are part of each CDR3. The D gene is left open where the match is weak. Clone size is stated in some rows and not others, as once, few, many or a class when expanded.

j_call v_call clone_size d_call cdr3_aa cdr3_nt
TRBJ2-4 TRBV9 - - CASQGRDKNIQYF TGTGCCTCACAGGGCAGGGACAAAAACATTCAGTACTTC
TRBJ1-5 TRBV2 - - CASSEALPGDQPQHF TGTGCCAGCAGTGAAGCGCTTCCGGGAGATCAGCCCCAGCATTTT
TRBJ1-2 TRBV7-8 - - CASSSTQQGHNYGYTF TGTGCCAGCAGCTCTACCCAGCAGGGGCATAACTATGGCTACACCTTC
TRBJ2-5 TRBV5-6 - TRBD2 CASSLALAGQETQYF TGTGCCAGCAGCTTGGCGCTAGCGGGGCAAGAGACCCAGTACTTC
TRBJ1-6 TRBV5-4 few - CASSLDAASFGPLHF TGTGCCAGCAGCTTGGATGCTGCGTCATTCGGTCCCCTCCACTTT
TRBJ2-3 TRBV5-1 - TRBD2 CASRERGAPDTQYF TGCGCCAGCAGAGAGCGGGGGGCCCCAGATACGCAGTATTTT
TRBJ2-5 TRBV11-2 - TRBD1 CASSPRTGVQETQYF TGTGCCAGCAGCCCCCGGACAGGGGTCCAAGAGACCCAGTACTTC
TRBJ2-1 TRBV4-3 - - CASSQDWGRTYNEQFF TGCGCCAGCAGCCAAGATTGGGGCCGAACTTACAATGAGCAGTTCTTC
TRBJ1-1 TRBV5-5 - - CASSLAAGNTEAFF TGTGCCAGCAGCTTGGCCGCAGGGAACACTGAAGCTTTCTTT
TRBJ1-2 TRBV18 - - CASSPVEGIYTGYTF TGTGCCAGCTCACCCGTGGAGGGGATTTACACGGGCTACACCTTC
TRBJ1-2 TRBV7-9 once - CASSPMGDGYTF TGTGCCAGCAGCCCCATGGGAGATGGCTACACCTTC
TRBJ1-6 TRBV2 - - CASRDSTGNNSPLHF TGTGCCAGCAGGGACAGTACGGGGAATAATTCACCCCTCCACTTT
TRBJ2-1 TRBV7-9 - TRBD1 CASSSRDRGRVNEQFF TGTGCCAGCAGCTCACGGGACAGGGGAAGGGTAAATGAGCAGTTCTTC
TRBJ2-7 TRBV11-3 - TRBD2 CASSLFTARLAGIEQYF TGTGCCAGCAGCTTATTCACCGCCCGCCTAGCGGGAATTGAGCAGTACTTC
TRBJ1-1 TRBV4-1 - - CASSPEALNTEAFF TGCGCCAGCAGCCCAGAGGCCTTGAACACTGAAGCTTTCTTT
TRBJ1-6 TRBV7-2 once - CASSPRVFQFNLHF TGTGCCAGCAGCCCCAGGGTTTTTCAATTCAACCTCCACTTT
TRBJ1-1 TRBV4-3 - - CASSQDVRQGVAFF TGCGCCAGCAGCCAAGACGTAAGGCAGGGCGTAGCTTTCTTT
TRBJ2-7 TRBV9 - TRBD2 CASSAGTSGSYEQYF TGTGCCAGCAGCGCAGGGACTAGCGGGAGTTACGAGCAGTACTTC
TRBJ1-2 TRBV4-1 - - CASSQFSGAAVYGYTF TGCGCCAGCAGCCAATTTTCAGGGGCCGCCGTCTATGGCTACACCTTC
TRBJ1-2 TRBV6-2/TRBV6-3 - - CASSIGGAYGYTF TGTGCCAGCAGCATCGGGGGGGCCTATGGCTACACCTTC
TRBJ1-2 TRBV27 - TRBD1 CASSLGTGFYGYTF TGTGCCAGCAGTTTAGGGACAGGGTTCTATGGCTACACCTTC
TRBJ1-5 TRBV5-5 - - CASSLIPGDNQPQHF TGTGCCAGCAGCTTGATCCCGGGGGATAATCAGCCCCAGCATTTT
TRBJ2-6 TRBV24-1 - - CATSDTPVAGANVLTF TGTGCCACCAGTGATACCCCAGTGGCAGGGGCCAACGTCCTGACTTTC
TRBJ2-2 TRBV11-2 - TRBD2 CASSRSTSGSFTGELFF TGTGCCAGCAGCCGTTCGACTAGCGGGAGTTTCACCGGGGAGCTGTTTTTT
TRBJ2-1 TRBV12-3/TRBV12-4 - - CASSFGRNEQFF TGTGCCAGCAGTTTCGGGAGAAATGAGCAGTTCTTC
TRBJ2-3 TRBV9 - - CASSVASSTDTQYF TGTGCCAGCAGCGTAGCTAGCTCCACAGATACGCAGTATTTT